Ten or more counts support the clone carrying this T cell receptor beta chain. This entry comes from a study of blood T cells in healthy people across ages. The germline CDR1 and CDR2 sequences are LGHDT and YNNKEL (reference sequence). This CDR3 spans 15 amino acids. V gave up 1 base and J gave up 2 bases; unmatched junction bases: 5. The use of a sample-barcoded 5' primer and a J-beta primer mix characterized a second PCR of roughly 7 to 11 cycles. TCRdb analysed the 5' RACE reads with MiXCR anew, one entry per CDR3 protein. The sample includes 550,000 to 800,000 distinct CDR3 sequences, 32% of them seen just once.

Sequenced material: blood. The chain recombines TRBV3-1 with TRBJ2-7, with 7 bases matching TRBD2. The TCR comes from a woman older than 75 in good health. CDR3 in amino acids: CASSQGTSGAYEQYF. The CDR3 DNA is TGTGCCAGCAGCCAAGGAACAAGCGGGGCCTACGAGCAGTACTTC.